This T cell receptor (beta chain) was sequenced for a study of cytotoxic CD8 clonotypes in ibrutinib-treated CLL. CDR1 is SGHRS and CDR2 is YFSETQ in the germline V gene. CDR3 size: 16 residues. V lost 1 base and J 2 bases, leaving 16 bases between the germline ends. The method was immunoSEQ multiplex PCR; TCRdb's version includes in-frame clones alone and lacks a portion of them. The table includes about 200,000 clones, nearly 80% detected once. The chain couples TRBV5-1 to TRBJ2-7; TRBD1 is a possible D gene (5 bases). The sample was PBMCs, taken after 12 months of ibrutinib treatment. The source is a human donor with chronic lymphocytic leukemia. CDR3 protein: CASSLIPGGAAYEQYF. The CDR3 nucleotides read TGCGCCAGCAGCTTGATTCCGGGTGGGGCCGCCTACGAGCAGTACTTC.